Below are 10 T cell receptor beta chains sequenced from a single sample in a study of cytomegalovirus exposure and HLA in healthy donors. Here immunoSEQ multiplex PCR was the method, and the copy in TCRdb shows in-frame clones only, minus some. The data hold fewer than 400,000 clones, with roughly 86% observed a single time. The material sequenced was PBMCs. These receptors originate from a man aged 25-45 years in good health and CMV-seronegative.

The rearrangement links TRBV21-1 to TRBJ1-1; the D call in the table, TRBD1, was not verified against the DNA. TRBV21-1 is a pseudogene. This CDR3 comprises 14 residues. The CDR3 bases are TGTGCCAGCACCGCAAAAACAGCGAACACTGAAGCTTTCTTT. Translated, it gives CASTAKTANTEAFF.

The rearrangement links TRBV11-2 to TRBJ2-1; D is perhaps TRBD2 (6 bases). The V end was cut by 1 base, the J end by 2 bases, with 9 bases between. This CDR3 is 15 amino acids long. The germline gives CDR1 SGHAT, CDR2 FQNNGV. The CDR3 DNA reads as TGTGCCAGCAGCTTAGTGGCGGGGCCCTACAATGAGCAGTTCTTC. Its translation: CASSLVAGPYNEQFF.

The V call is TRBV6-6, the J call TRBJ2-5; TRBD1 matches at 7 bases. V shed 5 bases and J 2 bases; nucleotides not matched to a gene: 8. CDR1 is MNHNY, CDR2 SVGAGI, per germline (reference sequence). The CDR3 covers 15 residues. The CDR3 protein is CASSNKRDRQETQYF. CDR3 sequence (DNA): TGTGCCAGCAGTAACAAACGGGACAGACAAGAGACCCAGTACTTC.

The chain uses TRBV9 and TRBJ1-2; 9 nucleotides match TRBD1. V was pared by 3 bases and J by 6 bases, with 18 bases of the junction left unmatched. From germline, CDR1 is SGDLS and CDR2 YYNGEE. The CDR3 extends over 18 amino acids. In DNA form, the CDR3 reads TGTGCCAGCAGCGCAGGAGGACAGGGGCCAGCCGGGTCACATGGCTACACCTTC. Its translation is CASSAGGQGPAGSHGYTF.

The V gene is TRBV5-1, the J gene TRBJ2-7; 7 nucleotides line up with TRBD1. Germline V CDR1 and CDR2: SGHRS, YFSETQ. V gave up 4 bases and J gave up 3 bases; unmatched junction bases: 10. The CDR3 consists of 15 residues. Here the CDR3 reads CASSLTSGTVYEQYF. The CDR3 region has the DNA TGCGCCAGCAGCCTCACATCCGGGACAGTCTACGAGCAGTACTTC.

This chain joins TRBV7-6 and TRBJ2-7; 7 bases map to TRBD1. Germline CDR1 SGHVS, CDR2 FNYEAQ. The J segment lost 4 bases and the V segment lost 5 bases, leaving 11 bases of the junction unmatched. The CDR3 has 15 residues. The chain's CDR3 is CASSRYGTELYEQYF. The CDR3 DNA reads as TGTGCCAGCAGCCGTTACGGGACAGAGCTATACGAGCAGTACTTC. The full variable domain, with the rest looked up from reference TRBV7-6 and TRBJ2-7, is GAGVSQSPRYKVTKRGQDVALRCDPISGHVSLYWYRQALGQGPEFLTYFNYEAQQDKSGLPNDRFSAERPEGSISTLTIQRTEQRDSAMYRCASSRYGTELYEQYFGPGTRLTVT.

V is TRBV5-4 and J is TRBJ1-2; 9 bases match TRBD1. The CDR3 is made up of 14 amino acids. From germline, CDR1 is SGHNT and CDR2 YYREEE (reference sequence). After removal of 4 bases from V and 4 bases from J, the junction contained 5 bases not matched to a gene. CDR3 nucleotide sequence: TGTGCCAGCAGCATTGACAGGGGGGGCTATGGCTACACCTTC. Its translation is CASSIDRGGYGYTF. The full variable domain, completed using reference TRBV5-4 and TRBJ1-2, is ETGVTQSPTHLIKTRGQQVTLRCSSQSGHNTVSWYQQALGQGPQFIFQYYREEENGRGNFPPRFSGLQFPNYSSELNVNALELDDSALYLCASSIDRGGYGYTFGSGTRLTVV.

The chain recombines TRBV27 with TRBJ2-7, with D perhaps matching TRBD1 (5 bases). V gave up 1 base and J gave up 2 bases, with 18 bases separating them. Germline V gene lookup returns CDR1 MNHEY and CDR2 SMNVEV (reference sequence). This CDR3 comprises 17 residues. CDR3 DNA sequence: TGTGCCAGCAGTTTATTCCATACCGGGCAGGGCACCTACGAGCAGTACTTC. It encodes CASSLFHTGQGTYEQYF.

This chain links TRBV19 with TRBJ2-7, with 7 positions matching TRBD2. J gave up 6 bases and V 8 bases, and 16 bases lay outside the gene matches. Looked up from germline, CDR1 is LNHDA and CDR2 is SQIVND (reference sequence). This CDR3 comprises 15 residues. The CDR3 reads CASCIREGTGSEQYF. As DNA, the CDR3 is TGTGCCAGTTGCATCAGGGAGGGAACGGGGAGCGAGCAGTACTTC.

This clone was observed a handful of times. The J gene is TRBJ1-2, the V gene TRBV2; no clear D gene. The V end was cut by 2 bases, the J end by 4 bases, with 5 bases between. Germline CDR1 is SNHLY and CDR2 is FYNNEI. The CDR3 covers 12 residues. The CDR3 protein is CASSEPLYGYTF. DNA for the CDR3: TGTGCCAGCAGTGAACCCCTCTATGGCTACACCTTC.